This TCR beta chain is drawn from a study of cytomegalovirus exposure and HLA in healthy donors. Comments on this clone: The target antigen is unknown.

Study-wide results and caveats: For most TCR sequences rarity was the rule, although some public TCRs occurred in many donors. Reportedly, fewer N-insertions than the approximately 680-donor mean appeared in an Asian-associated ancestry cluster in a later analysis. There was a cluster of highly shared sequence variants that was likely a sequencing artifact.

Primers included in the PCR were 60 Vbeta and 13 Jbeta primers. Clones were sequenced by immunoSEQ multiplex PCR, and TCRdb holds only the in-frame ones, with some missing. Of around 150,000 clones detected, around 63% appear once; the ten largest clones hold around 1.6%. No record exists of this donor's CMV serostatus. This CDR3 contains 15 residues. Germline V gives CDR1 SGHVS, CDR2 FNYEAQ. The V end was cut by 4 bases, the J end by 1 base, with 11 bases between. The TCR sequence derives from a human donor in good health. The specimen sequenced was PBMCs. The chain employs TRBV7-6 and TRBJ2-1, with unresolved D. As DNA, the CDR3 is TGTGCCAGCAGCTCTAGTCCTGGATCCTACAATGAGCAGTTCTTC. Amino acids: CASSSSPGSYNEQFF.